A single TCR beta chain is shown here with its context. The ends were cut back, 2 bases at V and 6 bases at J, with 16 bases in the middle. The CDR3 is made up of 15 amino acids. The germline CDR1 and CDR2 sequences are GTSNPN and SVGIG (reference sequence). Cohort placement rested on clinical history that participants reported themselves. Per the original methods: The authors estimated nucleated cell counts from reference gene primer amplification. The data were produced by immunoSEQ multiplex PCR, yet TCRdb's version contains in-frame clones alone and is incomplete. Clonal size and the V and J genes are those of that table, whereas D and trimming came from the DNA. The table has 200,000 to 300,000 clones, over 75% seen once. This entry comes from a study of blood T cell repertoires in COVID-19. Study background: Donors in the United States, Italy and Spain gave samples during acute or convalescent COVID-19. T cells, B-cell-depleted T cells, or PBMCs supplied cDNA or gDNA.

The chain couples TRBV30 to TRBJ2-2; TRBD1 might be the D (6 bases). Sequencing was carried out using PBMCs or T cells enriched from blood (not recorded which). This receptor was identified in a woman in her 50s with acute COVID-19. The CDR3 loop reads CAWSPWTDEAGELFF. The CDR3 DNA reads TGTGCCTGGAGTCCCTGGACAGACGAGGCCGGGGAGCTGTTTTTT. The full variable domain, rest sourced from reference TRBV30 and TRBJ2-2, is SQTIHQWPATLVQPVGSPLSLECTVEGTSNPNLYWYRQAAGRGLQLLFYSVGIGQISSEVPQNLSASRPQDRQFILSSKKLLLSDSGFYLCAWSPWTDEAGELFFGEGSRLTVL.